This T cell receptor (beta chain) was sequenced in a study of PD-1 blockade in classical Hodgkin lymphoma. Study at large: Nivolumab was given intravenously to patients at 3 mg/kg every 2 weeks. Study findings and constraints: According to reports, newly diagnosed patients had lower baseline TCR diversity than healthy donors, and relapsed/refractory patients had lower baseline TCR diversity still. Complete responders' diversity at baseline resembled that of newly diagnosed patients.

About this clone itself: Its antigen is not identified.

Every single patient, without exception, relapsed after autologous stem cell transplantation, and brentuximab vedotin exposure varied. The CDR3 contains 19 residues. J lost 4 bases, V lost 4 bases, and 15 bases had no gene match. Per the germline V gene, CDR1 is SGHKS and CDR2 is YYEKEE (reference sequence). Profiled with immunoSEQ multiplex PCR; TCRdb holds only in-frame clones, not every one. The sample includes 40,000 to 45,000 clones, roughly 73% of them seen just once. The source is a human donor with classical Hodgkin lymphoma. The genes are TRBV5-5 and TRBJ2-7; 15 nucleotides align to TRBD2. The source was peripheral blood mononuclear cells (PBMCs), collected at baseline. The CDR3 DNA sequence: TGTGCCAGCAGCCGATCACTCAGACGGGGACTAGCGGGGGGTTACGAGCAGTACTTC. Amino acid sequence: CASSRSLRRGLAGGYEQYF.